One sample yielded the 29 T cell receptor beta chains listed below, sequenced in a study of human T cells and chemical hapten exposure. Time point described: pre-sensitization, week 0. Treatment of the sample: therapeutic diphenylcyclopropenone sensitization with weekly scalp DPC. TCRdb fed the RACE reads into MiXCR, producing one record per CDR3 protein. The repertoire consists of 57,000 or so distinct CDR3 sequences, with about 11% occurring once and the leading ten covering about 4%. The sample was whole blood, taken in connection with sensitization to the hapten diphenylcyclopropenone (DPC). These receptors were collected from a woman aged 40 to 49 with alopecia areata. Some clones in this sample may be carry-over from other donors' samples.

This clonotype has ten or more counts. DNA for the CDR3: TGTGCCAGCAGCCAAGGGACTAGCGGGAGCCATGAGCAGTTCTTC. This translates into CASSQGTSGSHEQFF. The J gene is TRBJ2-1, the V gene TRBV3-1; TRBD2 matches 13 bases. The CDR3 spans 15 residues. Germline V CDR1 and CDR2: LGHDT, YNNKEL (reference sequence). J lost 8 bases, V lost 1 base, and 2 bases had no gene match.

The sample holds a few counts of this clonotype. The chain is built from TRBV11-2 and TRBJ2-2, with D perhaps TRBD1 or TRBD2 (7 bases each). The germline gives CDR1 SGHAT, CDR2 FQNNGV. V was cut by 5 bases and J by 0 bases, with 19 bases left in between. This CDR3 spans 18 amino acids. CDR3 nucleotides: TGTGCCAGCAGCAGTCACCTCCAGGGGGGGACGAACACCGGGGAGCTGTTTTTT. Residues: CASSSHLQGGTNTGELFF.

This clonotype was recorded at least ten times. The J gene is TRBJ2-1, the V gene TRBV2; 10 nucleotides align to TRBD1. With 6 bases clipped from V and 8 bases from J, the junction kept 7 bases outside the gene matches. The CDR3 sequence is 14 residues long. Germline values: CDR1 SNHLY, CDR2 FYNNEI. CDR3 sequence (DNA): TGTGCCAGCAGGGACTCGGGACAGGGGCATGAGCAGTTCTTC. Translated, it gives CASRDSGQGHEQFF.

The chain carries TRBV2 and TRBJ2-7; D is perhaps TRBD1 (5 bases). Deletions cut 1 base from V and 4 bases from J, with 11 bases between. The length of the CDR3 is 14 residues. The germline CDR1 and CDR2 sequences are SNHLY and FYNNEI. CDR3 sequence reads: CASSEGQGRYEQYF. DNA of the CDR3: TGTGCCAGCAGTGAAGGGCAGGGCCGGTACGAGCAGTACTTC.

This clonotype appeared a few times. The chain employs TRBV6-5 and TRBJ2-2; 9 bases agree with TRBD1. The CDR3 is 18 amino acids. Germline CDR1 reads MNHEY; CDR2 reads SVGAGI. V gave up 7 bases and J gave up 2 bases; unmatched junction bases: 14. CDR3 in DNA: TGTGCCAGCACCAAACAGGGGGCCACTACACATAACACCGGGGAGCTGTTTTTT. Protein: CASTKQGATTHNTGELFF.

This clonotype turned up a few times. This sequence joins TRBV4-2 and TRBJ1-2; D is undetermined. V lost 3 bases and J 0 bases, leaving 2 bases between the germline ends. This CDR3 has 12 amino acids. CDR1 LGHNA and CDR2 YNFKEQ come from the germline V gene. Here the CDR3 reads CASSQANYGYTF. Written as DNA, the CDR3 is TGTGCCAGCAGCCAGGCTAACTATGGCTACACCTTC.

This clonotype was detected a few times. The chain uses TRBV24-1 and TRBJ2-2, with D maybe TRBD1 (6 bases). This CDR3 has 16 amino acids. The V gene lost 4 bases and the J gene lost 1 base, with 12 bases spanning the gap. CDR1 is KGHDR, CDR2 SFDVKD, per germline. Here the CDR3 DNA reads TGTGCCACCAGTGAGTCCGGGACACTGAACACCGGGGAGCTGTTTTTT. Translated, it gives CATSESGTLNTGELFF.

There are many counts of this clonotype. V is TRBV2 and J is TRBJ2-7, with D possibly being TRBD1 or TRBD2 (6 bases each). The CDR3 loop spans 13 amino acids. Trimming took off 5 bases at V and 1 base at J, with 9 bases between the two ends. From germline, CDR1 is SNHLY and CDR2 FYNNEI. The CDR3 DNA sequence: TGTGCCAGCAGTTCGGGGGCTTCCTACGAGCAGTACTTC. Amino acids: CASSSGASYEQYF.

This clonotype appeared many times. The V and J genes are TRBV5-1 and TRBJ1-2, with a weak D call TRBD1 (5 bases). Trimming took off 3 bases at V and 8 bases at J, with 20 bases between the two ends. The CDR3 contains 15 residues. Looked up from germline, CDR1 is SGHRS and CDR2 is YFSETQ. The CDR3 nucleotides read TGCGCCAGCAGCTCCAAGGGGCAGGCAGGAGAGGGCTACACCTTC. Protein: CASSSKGQAGEGYTF.

This clonotype was observed a handful of times. The V gene is TRBV5-4, the J gene TRBJ1-2; tentative D call: TRBD1 (6 bases). Trimming removed 3 bases at V and 4 bases at J, with 13 bases between. CDR3 size: 14 residues. The germline CDR1 and CDR2 sequences are SGHNT and YYREEE (reference sequence). CDR3 nucleotides: TGTGCCAGCAGCTCCCTGACAGGAACCTATGGCTACACCTTC. The encoded protein is CASSSLTGTYGYTF.

This clonotype turned up a few times. This sequence joins TRBV18 and TRBJ2-6; D is perhaps TRBD1 (6 bases). The CDR3 sequence is 16 residues long. With 3 bases removed from V and 2 bases from J, the gap between germline ends came to 11 bases. CDR1 is KGHSH, CDR2 LQKENI, per germline. This chain's CDR3 is CASSPPTGAGANVLTF. CDR3 coding DNA: TGTGCCAGCTCACCCCCGACAGGAGCTGGGGCCAACGTCCTGACTTTC.

The CDR3 loop is CASSVLENTEAFF. CDR3 sequence (DNA): TGTGCCAGCAGCGTTCTCGAGAACACTGAAGCTTTCTTT. V is TRBV9 and J is TRBJ1-1, with D unclear. This CDR3 is 13 amino acids long. CDR1 and CDR2 (germline): SGDLS, YYNGEE. Trimming took 2 bases from V and 1 from J, leaving 6 bases between them.

This clonotype was counted ten times or more. The chain links TRBV6-2 or TRBV6-3 to TRBJ1-1; unclear D gene. The CDR3 length is 11 residues. V was pared by 5 bases and J by 6 bases, with 7 bases between. Germline loops: CDR1 MNHEY, CDR2 SVGEGT. The CDR3 region is CASSERAEAFF. For the CDR3, the DNA is TGTGCCAGCAGTGAGAGGGCTGAAGCTTTCTTT.

The rearrangement links TRBV25-1 to TRBJ2-7, with D hard to call. Trimming removed 5 bases at V and 3 bases at J, with 8 bases between. CDR1 is MGHDK, CDR2 SYGVNS, per germline. CDR3 size: 12 residues. The CDR3 sequence is CASSNLGYEQYF. The CDR3 DNA follows: TGTGCCAGCAGTAATTTGGGCTACGAGCAGTACTTC.

There are a few counts of this clonotype. The V gene is TRBV6-5, the J gene TRBJ2-7, with 8 bases identical to TRBD1. This CDR3 has 14 amino acids. Germline V gene sequence: CDR1 MNHEY, CDR2 SVGAGI. V lost 5 bases to trimming and J lost 2 bases; unmatched junction nucleotides: 5. The CDR3 DNA reads as TGTGCCAGCAGTACTCAGGGGGCTACCTACGAGCAGTACTTC. It specifies CASSTQGATYEQYF.

This clonotype came up a few times. The CDR3 reads CASDRGPNTEAFF. CDR3 bases: TGTGCCAGTGACAGGGGCCCGAACACTGAAGCTTTCTTT. The chain combines TRBV19 with TRBJ1-1, with TRBD1 matching over 8 bases. From germline, CDR1 is LNHDA and CDR2 SQIVND (reference sequence). The length of the CDR3 is 13 residues. The V gene end was trimmed by 8 bases and the J gene end by 1 base; junction bases not matched to a gene: 3.

This clonotype was observed at least ten times. V is TRBV6-4 and J is TRBJ2-2; D not certain. Germline values: CDR1 MRHNA, CDR2 SNTAGT. The V end lost 0 bases, the J end lost 4 bases, and 6 bases lay between the germline ends. The CDR3 is 14 amino acids. The CDR3 nucleotides are TGTGCCAGCAGTGACTCCCCAGGCACCGGGGAGCTGTTTTTT. Translation: CASSDSPGTGELFF.

Regarding this clonotype: A clone one base away is much larger, so this may be a read error. The gene calls are TRBV29-1 and TRBJ1-1, with D possibly TRBD1 on 5 matching bases. The CDR3 contains 13 residues. The germline V gene encodes CDR1 SQVTM and CDR2 ANQGSEA. Trimming cost V 7 bases and J 11 bases, with 23 bases left between them. CDR3 bases: TGCAGCGGGGGCCGCGGGACGGGAACTAGGGCTTTCTTT. Protein sequence: CSGGRGTGTRAFF.

The CDR3 bases are TGTGCCAGCTTGGCTAGCGGGAGGGGGTCCTACAATGAGCAGTTCTTC. Protein: CASLASGRGSYNEQFF. The chain recombines TRBV6-5 with TRBJ2-1, with TRBD2 matching over 12 bases. The CDR3 loop spans 16 amino acids. Germline V gene data show CDR1 as MNHEY and CDR2 as SVGAGI. Trimming took 8 bases from V and 1 from J; bases not matched to a gene: 6.

The V and J genes are TRBV20-1 and TRBJ2-7; D perhaps matches TRBD2 (6 bases). CDR1 is DFQATT and CDR2 is SNEGSKA in the germline V gene (reference sequence). This CDR3 spans 13 amino acids. The V gene lost 6 bases and the J gene lost 4 bases, with 16 bases spanning the gap. CDR3 amino acids: CSADRGFRYEQYF. For the CDR3, the DNA is TGCAGTGCGGATCGGGGGTTTCGGTACGAGCAGTACTTC.

Here the CDR3 reads CASSHGQASYEQYF. CDR3 bases: TGTGCCAGTAGTCACGGACAGGCCTCCTACGAGCAGTACTTC. V is TRBV19 and J is TRBJ2-7, with 7 bases identical to TRBD1. The CDR3 is made up of 14 amino acids. Germline assignment: CDR1 LNHDA and CDR2 SQIVND (reference sequence). Unmatched junction bases numbered 4, after V lost 5 bases and J lost 0 bases.

The CDR3 DNA sequence: TGTGCCAGCAGCTTAGGTCAGGGACGGAGCACAGATACGCAGTATTTT. This sequence encodes CASSLGQGRSTDTQYF. The chain combines TRBV7-9 with TRBJ2-3; D might be TRBD1 or TRBD2, each matching 5 bases. Between the trimmed V and J ends, which lost 1 base and 0 bases, there was a span of 11 bases. CDR1 and CDR2 from the germline V gene are SEHNR and FQNEAQ (reference sequence). The CDR3 contains 16 residues.

This clonotype was seen many times. V is TRBV7-2 and J is TRBJ1-1; D may be TRBD1 (5 bases). V gave up 5 bases and J gave up 1 base, with 14 bases separating them. Per the germline V gene, CDR1 is SGHTA and CDR2 is FQGNSA. This CDR3 has 15 residues. CDR3 nucleotides: TGTGCCAGCAGCCGTACAGGACAAAAGAACACTGAAGCTTTCTTT. It specifies CASSRTGQKNTEAFF.

The sample holds many counts of this clonotype. CDR3 sequence reads: CSVEGQGFTDTQYF. For the CDR3, the DNA is TGCAGCGTTGAAGGCCAGGGCTTCACAGATACGCAGTATTTT. The genes are TRBV29-1 and TRBJ2-3, with D maybe TRBD1 (5 bases). Germline V gene lookup returns CDR1 SQVTM and CDR2 ANQGSEA. Trimming took off 1 base at V and 2 bases at J, with 10 bases between the two ends. CDR3 length: 14 amino acids.

V gene TRBV13 combines with J gene TRBJ2-7; the match to TRBD2 covers 10 bases. Germline lookup yields CDR1 PRHDT and CDR2 FYEKMQ (reference sequence). The CDR3 loop spans 17 amino acids. The ends lost 3 bases at V and 4 bases at J; junction bases unmatched: 12. Here the CDR3 DNA reads TGTGCCAGCAGCTTTTTAGATCCTAGCGGGGGAAGGTACGAGCAGTACTTC. Translating gives CASSFLDPSGGRYEQYF.

There are many counts of this clonotype. The J gene is TRBJ1-2, the V gene TRBV12-3 or TRBV12-4; no definite D call. With 6 bases removed from V and 3 bases from J, the gap between germline ends came to 14 bases. The CDR3 has 14 amino acids. DNA of the CDR3: TGTGCCAGCAGACCGGGTCGCATGGACTATGGCTACACCTTC. Translated, it gives CASRPGRMDYGYTF.

This clonotype was detected a few times. The V and J genes are TRBV7-2 and TRBJ2-7; D is possibly TRBD2 (6 bases). The CDR3 spans 13 residues. The germline V gene has CDR1 SGHTA and CDR2 FQGNSA. Trimming left V 0 bases short and J 5 bases short, with 8 bases between. This CDR3 is CASSLAGGNEQYF. The CDR3 bases are TGTGCCAGCAGCTTAGCGGGAGGTAACGAGCAGTACTTC.

This clonotype was seen at least ten times. The J gene is TRBJ2-7, the V gene TRBV15; 7 bases agree with TRBD2. Germline CDR1 is LNHNV and CDR2 is YYDKDF (reference sequence). V lost 3 bases, J lost 2 bases, and 1 base stayed unmatched. The length of the CDR3 is 13 residues. The CDR3 DNA sequence: TGTGCCACCAGCAGCGGACTAGCCTACGAGCAGTACTTC. Its translation is CATSSGLAYEQYF.

This clonotype was counted ten times or more. V gene TRBV18 combines with J gene TRBJ1-1, with 10 bases lining up with TRBD1. CDR1 KGHSH and CDR2 LQKENI come from the germline V gene. The CDR3 contains 13 residues. The ends lost 4 bases at V and 7 bases at J; junction bases unmatched: 3. The CDR3 sequence: CASSLDRGGEAFF. The CDR3 nucleotides read TGTGCCAGCTCACTGGACAGGGGGGGTGAAGCTTTCTTT.